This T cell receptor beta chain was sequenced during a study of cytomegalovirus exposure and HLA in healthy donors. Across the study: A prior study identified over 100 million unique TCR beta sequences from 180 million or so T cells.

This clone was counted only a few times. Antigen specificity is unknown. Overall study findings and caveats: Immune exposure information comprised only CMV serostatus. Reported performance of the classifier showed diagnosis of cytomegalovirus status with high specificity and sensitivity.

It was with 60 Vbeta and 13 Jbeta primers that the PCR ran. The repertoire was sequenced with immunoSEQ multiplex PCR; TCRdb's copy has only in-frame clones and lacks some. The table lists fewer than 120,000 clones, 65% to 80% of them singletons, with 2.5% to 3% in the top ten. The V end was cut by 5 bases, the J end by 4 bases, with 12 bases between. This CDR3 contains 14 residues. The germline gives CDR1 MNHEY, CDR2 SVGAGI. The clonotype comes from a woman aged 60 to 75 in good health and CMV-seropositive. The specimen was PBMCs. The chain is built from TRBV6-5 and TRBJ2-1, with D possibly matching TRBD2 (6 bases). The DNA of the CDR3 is TGTGCCAGCAGTCTTTCTAGCGTTTACAATGAGCAGTTCTTC. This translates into CASSLSSVYNEQFF.